This T cell receptor beta chain was sequenced in a study of early T cells in non-severe SARS-CoV-2 infection. For the study at large: Bulk RNA from unsorted whole blood was sequenced; chains were unpaired.

This clonotype was counted between two and nine times. Antigen: not known. Findings and limits, study-wide: Anti-spike CD8 responses were favored in VDJdb matching, and private and CD4 specificities were missed.

The TCR library protocol was used to attach unique molecular identifiers. These identifiers were attached to individual cDNA molecules. TCRdb re-derived calls from the 5' RACE reads in MiXCR, one entry per CDR3 protein. This sample has around 58,000 distinct CDR3 sequences, with roughly an eighth found just once. Germline V lookup: CDR1 SGHTA, CDR2 FQGNSA. The V end lost 1 base, the J end lost 5 bases, and 17 bases lay between the germline ends. The CDR3 runs to 17 residues. This receptor was identified in an adult who was a healthcare worker with PCR-confirmed SARS-CoV-2 infection or an uninfected control (not recorded which). Sequenced: whole blood. V is TRBV7-2 and J is TRBJ1-4; a possible D gene is TRBD1 (6 bases). In DNA, the CDR3 is TGTGCCAGCAGCTTAGTACAGGGTTTGGGGGAGAATGAAAAACTGTTTTTT. Protein sequence: CASSLVQGLGENEKLFF.